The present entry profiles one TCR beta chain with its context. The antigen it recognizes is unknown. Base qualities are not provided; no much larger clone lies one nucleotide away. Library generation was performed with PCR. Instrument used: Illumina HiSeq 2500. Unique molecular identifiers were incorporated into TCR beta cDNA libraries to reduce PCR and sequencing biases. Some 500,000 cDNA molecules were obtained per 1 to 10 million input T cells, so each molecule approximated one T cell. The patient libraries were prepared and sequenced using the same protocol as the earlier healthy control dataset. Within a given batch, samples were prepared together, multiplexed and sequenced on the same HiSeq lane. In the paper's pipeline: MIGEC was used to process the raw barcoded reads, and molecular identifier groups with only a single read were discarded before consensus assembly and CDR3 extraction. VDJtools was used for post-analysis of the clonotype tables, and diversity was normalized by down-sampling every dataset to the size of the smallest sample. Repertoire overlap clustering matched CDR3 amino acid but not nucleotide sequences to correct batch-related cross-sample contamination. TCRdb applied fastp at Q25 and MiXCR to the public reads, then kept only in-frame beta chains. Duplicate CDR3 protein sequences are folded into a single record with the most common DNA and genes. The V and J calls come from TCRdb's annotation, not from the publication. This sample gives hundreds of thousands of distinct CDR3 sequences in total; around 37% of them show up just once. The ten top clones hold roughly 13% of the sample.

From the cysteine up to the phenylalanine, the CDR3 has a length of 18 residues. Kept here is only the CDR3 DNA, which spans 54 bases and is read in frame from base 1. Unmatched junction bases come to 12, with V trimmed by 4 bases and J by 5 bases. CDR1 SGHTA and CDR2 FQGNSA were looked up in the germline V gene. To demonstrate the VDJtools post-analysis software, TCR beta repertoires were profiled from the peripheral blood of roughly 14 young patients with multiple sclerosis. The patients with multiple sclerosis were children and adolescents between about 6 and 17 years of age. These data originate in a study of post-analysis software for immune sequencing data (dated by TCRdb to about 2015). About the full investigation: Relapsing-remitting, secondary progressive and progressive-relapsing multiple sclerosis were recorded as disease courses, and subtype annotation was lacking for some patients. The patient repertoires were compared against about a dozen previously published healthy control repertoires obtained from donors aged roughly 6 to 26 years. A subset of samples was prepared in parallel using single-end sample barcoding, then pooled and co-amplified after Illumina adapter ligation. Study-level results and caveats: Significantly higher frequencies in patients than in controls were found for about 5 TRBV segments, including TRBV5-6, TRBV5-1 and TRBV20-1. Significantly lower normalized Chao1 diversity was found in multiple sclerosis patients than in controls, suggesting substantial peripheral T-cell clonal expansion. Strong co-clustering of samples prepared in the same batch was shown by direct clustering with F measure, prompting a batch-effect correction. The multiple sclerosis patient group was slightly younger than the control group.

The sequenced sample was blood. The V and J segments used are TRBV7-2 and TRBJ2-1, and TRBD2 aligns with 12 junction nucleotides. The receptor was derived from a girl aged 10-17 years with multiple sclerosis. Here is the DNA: TGTGCCAGCAGCTATGCCCTAGCGGGGGGGGCGAGAGACAATGAGCAGTTCTTC. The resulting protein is CASSYALAGGARDNEQFF.